The subject of this entry is one TCR beta chain. In this sample, this clonotype turned up a few times. Its antigen is still unknown. Qualities for individual bases were not recorded, and no much larger clone is one base off. This sample is drawn from a study of T cells after yellow fever vaccination (dated by TCRdb to the late 2010s). The study in broad terms: Libraries from fractions with low cell numbers were prepared with the SMART-Seq v4 Ultra Low Input RNA kit. Bulk PBMC replicates and cell subsets were isolated from blood drawn at multiple timepoints before and after both primary and secondary immunization. To follow T-cell clones before and after both primary and booster YFV17D yellow fever vaccination, bulk TCR alpha and beta repertoires underwent longitudinal sequencing. The cohort comprised two healthy male donors, one aged 18 to 30 and one aged 30 to 39 years. The full study reports these points: Only a couple of donors were included in the study, so the extent to which the findings can be generalized is limited. Most clones expanded after primary vaccination (approximately 95% of CD4 and over 80% of CD8) were re-detected after the booster, suggesting that broad memory maintenance occurred. Computational filtering was needed because FACS-sorted repertoires could contain abundant contaminating clonotypes from the bulk population. Compared with the primary T-cell response, the secondary T-cell response was faster but weaker, reaching its peak on day 5 rather than on day 15. A small fraction of clonotypes showed up in both the CD4 and CD8 compartments, probably as a result of convergent recombination.

The label giving this sample's treatment or condition can be read as: live attenuated yellow fever vaccine strain. A standard Ficoll-Paque protocol was used to isolate PBMCs from peripheral blood. Dynabeads CD4 and CD8 positive selection kits were used to isolate CD4 and CD8 T-cell fractions. RNA was extracted with TriZol from bulk PBMCs, CD4 and CD8 fractions, and dextramer-positive and dextramer-negative fractions. Per the germline V gene, MGHRA is the CDR1 and YSYEKL is the CDR2. V is pared back by 2 bases and J by 4 bases, with 9 bases lying between the germline termini. The CDR3 numbers 14 residues from cysteine through phenylalanine. Solely the CDR3 DNA is kept, with 42 bases framed from the first base. The sequencer was an Illumina NovaSeq 6000. TCR cDNA was synthesized by 5'RACE template switching, through which a universal primer site and unique molecular identifiers were introduced. cDNA synthesis was primed from both the TCR alpha and TCR beta constant segments. Libraries were amplified in two PCR steps, with sample barcodes and sequencing adapters added in the second step. Sequencing of libraries was performed on Illumina HiSeq 2500 (2x100 bp) or NovaSeq (2x150 bp). The study's own analysis went as follows. Demultiplexing of reads and collapsing into UMI consensus sequences were performed with MIGEC, and V(D)J alignment was carried out with MiXCR. Vaccine-responding clonotypes were defined with edgeR using replicate PBMC samples, requiring FDR below 0.01 and a log2 fold change above 5 up to day 15. Each bulk clonotype received a CD4 or CD8 identity based on whether the sequenced CD4 or CD8 repertoire contained that clonotype at higher abundance. The public sequencing data were trimmed at Q25 with fastp and processed into clonotypes with MiXCR by TCRdb, which kept only in-frame beta chains. Identical CDR3 protein sequences are pooled into one entry, listed with their most common genes and DNA. TCRdb's processing, not the authors' own work, is the source of the V and J calls. Counted in this sample were hundreds of thousands of distinct CDR3 sequences; around 9.3% of them appeared once. The top ten clonotypes cover 3% to 4% of the sample.

Rearrangement joined TRBV4-1 to TRBJ1-3, with no reliable assignment of the D segment. The TCR was taken from a man aged 18 to 30 who received the YFV17D yellow fever vaccine. The source material was CD4+ T cells sorted from PBMCs, sampled 5 days after the yellow fever booster vaccination. The nucleotide sequence reads TGCGCCAGCAGCCAACCCGCTAAAGGAAACACCATATATTTT. It translates as CASSQPAKGNTIYF.